This TCR beta chain was observed in a study of T cells in Graves' hyperthyroidism and ophthalmopathy. Study-wide background: Blood was drawn when the patient was first diagnosed and still untreated. Notes on the study in general: The model's output predicted ophthalmopathy at a median of roughly 6.9 months prior to onset. Blood shared most expanded thyroid clonotypes above 0.001.

The germline V gene encodes CDR1 MDHEN and CDR2 SYDVKM. The CDR3 totals 19 residues. Graves' hyperthyroidism qualified as stable when ophthalmopathy did not progress within 18 months. Comment on this clonotype: Its antigen is not known. One junction end disagrees with the germline gene, perhaps due to a read error.

Amplified TCR beta CDR3 regions derived from RNA transcripts. In the first-round RT-PCR of the TCR CDR3, the HTBI primer set was used. TCRdb re-called the multiplex PCR reads with MiXCR, one entry per CDR3 protein. Among a few hundred thousand distinct CDR3 sequences listed, around 20% were seen once. The specimen was blood. The sequence was collected from a man between 18 and 35 years old with Graves' hyperthyroidism. This chain uses TRBV28 with TRBJ1-1; perhaps TRBD1 as D (6 bases). CDR3 sequence reads: CASSYLFGRAIRGGPEALF. The CDR3 DNA is TGTGCCAGCAGTTATTTGTTTGGTAGGGCAATCCGCGGGGGGCCTGAAGCTCTCTTT.